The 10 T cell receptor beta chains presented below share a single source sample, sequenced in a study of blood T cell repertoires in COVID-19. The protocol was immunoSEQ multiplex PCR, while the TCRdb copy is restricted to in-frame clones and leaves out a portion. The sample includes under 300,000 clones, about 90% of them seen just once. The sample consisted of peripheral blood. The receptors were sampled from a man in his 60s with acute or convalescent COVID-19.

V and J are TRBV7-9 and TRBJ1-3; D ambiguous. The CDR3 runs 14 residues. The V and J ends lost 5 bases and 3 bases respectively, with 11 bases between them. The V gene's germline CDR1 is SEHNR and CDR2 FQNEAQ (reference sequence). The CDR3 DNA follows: TGTGCCAGCAGCCCCCTCTTTGTTGGAAACACCATATATTTT. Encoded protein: CASSPLFVGNTIYF.

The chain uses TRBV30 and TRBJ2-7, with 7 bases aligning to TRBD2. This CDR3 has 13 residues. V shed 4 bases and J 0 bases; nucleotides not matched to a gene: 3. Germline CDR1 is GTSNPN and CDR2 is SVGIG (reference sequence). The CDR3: CAWNGGSSYEQYF. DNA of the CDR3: TGTGCCTGGAACGGCGGGAGCTCCTACGAGCAGTACTTC. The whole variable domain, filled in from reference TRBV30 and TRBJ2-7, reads SQTIHQWPATLVQPVGSPLSLECTVEGTSNPNLYWYRQAAGRGLQLLFYSVGIGQISSEVPQNLSASRPQDRQFILSSKKLLLSDSGFYLCAWNGGSSYEQYFGPGTRLTVT.

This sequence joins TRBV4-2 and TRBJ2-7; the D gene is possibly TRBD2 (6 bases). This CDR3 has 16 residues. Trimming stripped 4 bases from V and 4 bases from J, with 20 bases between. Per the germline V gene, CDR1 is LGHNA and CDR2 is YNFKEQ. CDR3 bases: TGTGCCAGCAGCCCCACGTCCGGGACGGGAGAGTACGAGCAGTACTTC. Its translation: CASSPTSGTGEYEQYF.

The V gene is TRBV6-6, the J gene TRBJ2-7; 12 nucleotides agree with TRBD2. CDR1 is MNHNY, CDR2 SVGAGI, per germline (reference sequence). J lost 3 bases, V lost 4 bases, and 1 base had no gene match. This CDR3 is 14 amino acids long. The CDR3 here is CASSLLAGGYEQYF. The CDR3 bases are TGTGCCAGCAGTTTACTAGCGGGAGGCTACGAGCAGTACTTC.

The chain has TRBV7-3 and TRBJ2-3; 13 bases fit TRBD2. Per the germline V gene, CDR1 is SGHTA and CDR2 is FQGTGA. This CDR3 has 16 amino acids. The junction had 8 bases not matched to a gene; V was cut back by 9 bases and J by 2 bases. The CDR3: CASRPGTSGVTDTQYF. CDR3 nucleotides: TGTGCCAGTCGACCCGGGACTAGCGGGGTCACAGATACGCAGTATTTT. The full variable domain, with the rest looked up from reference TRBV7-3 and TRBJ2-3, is GAGVSQTPSNKVTEKGKYVELRCDPISGHTALYWYRQSLGQGPEFLIYFQGTGAADDSGLPNDRFFAVRPEGSVSTLKIQRTERGDSAVYLCASRPGTSGVTDTQYFGPGTRLTVL.

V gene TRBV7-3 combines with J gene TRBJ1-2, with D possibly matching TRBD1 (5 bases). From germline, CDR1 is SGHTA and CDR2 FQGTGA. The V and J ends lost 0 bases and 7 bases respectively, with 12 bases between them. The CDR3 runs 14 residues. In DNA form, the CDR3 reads TGTGCCAGCAGCTTAACCCAGGGATTTTCTGGCTACACCTTC. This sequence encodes CASSLTQGFSGYTF.

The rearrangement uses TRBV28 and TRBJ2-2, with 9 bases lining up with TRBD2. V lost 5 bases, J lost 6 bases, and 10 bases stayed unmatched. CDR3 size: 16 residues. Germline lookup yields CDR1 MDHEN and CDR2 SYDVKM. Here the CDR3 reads CASSPPSGTLAGELFF. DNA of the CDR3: TGTGCCAGCAGTCCGCCTAGCGGGACCTTAGCCGGGGAGCTGTTTTTT.

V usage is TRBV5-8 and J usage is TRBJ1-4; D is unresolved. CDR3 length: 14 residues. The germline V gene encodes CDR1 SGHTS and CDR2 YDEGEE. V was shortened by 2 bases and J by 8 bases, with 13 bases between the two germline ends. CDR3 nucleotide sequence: TGTGCCAGCAGCTTAGCAGGTTCGGGGGAAAAACTGTTTTTT. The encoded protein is CASSLAGSGEKLFF.

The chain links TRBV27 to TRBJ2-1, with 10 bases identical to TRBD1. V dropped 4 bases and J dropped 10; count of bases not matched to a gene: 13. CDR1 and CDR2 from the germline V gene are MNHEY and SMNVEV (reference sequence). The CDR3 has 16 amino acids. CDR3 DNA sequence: TGTGCCAGCAGTTCAACCCCGGGACAGGGGTTTCGAGAGCAGTTCTTC. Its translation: CASSSTPGQGFREQFF.

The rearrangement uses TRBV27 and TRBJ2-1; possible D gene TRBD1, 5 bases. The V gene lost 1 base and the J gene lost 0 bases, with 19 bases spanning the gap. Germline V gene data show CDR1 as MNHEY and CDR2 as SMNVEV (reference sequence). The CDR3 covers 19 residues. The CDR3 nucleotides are TGTGCCAGCAGTTTATTTCCAGGGCGGCCCCCTAGCTCCTACAATGAGCAGTTCTTC. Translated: CASSLFPGRPPSSYNEQFF.